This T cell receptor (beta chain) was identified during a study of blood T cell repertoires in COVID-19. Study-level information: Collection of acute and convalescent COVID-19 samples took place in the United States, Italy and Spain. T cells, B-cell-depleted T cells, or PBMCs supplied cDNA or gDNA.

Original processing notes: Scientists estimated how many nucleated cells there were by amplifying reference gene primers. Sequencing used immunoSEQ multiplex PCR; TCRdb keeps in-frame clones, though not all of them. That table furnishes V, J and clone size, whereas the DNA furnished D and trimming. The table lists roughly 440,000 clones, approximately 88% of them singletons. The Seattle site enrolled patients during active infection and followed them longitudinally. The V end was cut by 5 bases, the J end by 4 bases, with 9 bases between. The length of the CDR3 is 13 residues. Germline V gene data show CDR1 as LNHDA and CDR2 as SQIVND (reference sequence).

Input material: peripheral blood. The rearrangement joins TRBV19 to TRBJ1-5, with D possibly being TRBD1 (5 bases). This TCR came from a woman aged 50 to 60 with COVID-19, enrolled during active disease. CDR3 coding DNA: TGTGCCAGTAGTGCGGGGGTTAATCAGCCCCAGCATTTT. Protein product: CASSAGVNQPQHF.